The source of this T cell receptor (beta chain) is a study of shared clonotypes between healthy human individuals. Study-wide context: The people who gave samples were a couple of women and a few men aged 18 to 49.

V shed 8 bases and J shed 3 bases, with 8 bases lying between them. CDR3 size: 12 residues. Germline V gene lookup returns CDR1 MNHNY and CDR2 SVGAGI (reference sequence). It was into CD45RA+ naive and CD45RA-negative memory subsets that the CD4+ cells were split. Only in-frame clones appear in the TCRdb table, and some are missing; sequencing was by immunoSEQ multiplex PCR. The sample yields approximately 240,000 clones, approximately 70% seen once. The material sequenced was memory CD4+ T cells sorted from blood. Described subset: CD45RA-negative fraction. This sequence was found in a man younger than 45 in good health. J is TRBJ2-1 and V is TRBV6-6, with D perhaps given as TRBD1 or TRBD2 (5 bases each). The CDR3 DNA reads TGTGCCAGCTGGGACGGCTACAATGAGCAGTTCTTC. Translated, it gives CASWDGYNEQFF.